Presented here are 16 T cell receptor beta chains from one specimen sequenced in a study of T-cell memory formation after mild COVID-19. Using its own MiXCR run on the 5' RACE reads, TCRdb lists one record per CDR3 protein. The sample carries 450,000 to 650,000 distinct CDR3 sequences, about 20% recorded once. Sequences were obtained from PBMCs or a T cell subset sorted from them (not recorded which). The receptors were sampled from an adult woman who had mild COVID-19 (a few samples of this study predate the infection). Cell type and time point are not known.

On this clonotype: The junction shows a germline mismatch at one end, possibly a read error. The V call is TRBV7-3, the J call TRBJ2-2; 9 nucleotides align to TRBD1. The CDR3 contains 21 residues. Germline loops: CDR1 SGHTA, CDR2 FQGTGA. The CDR3 DNA sequence: TGTGCCAGAAGCTTAAGGGTACGACAGGGGGGAAGAAAATGGAACACCGGGGAGCTGTTTTTT. It codes for CARSLRVRQGGRKWNTGELFF.

The chain joins TRBV20-1 to TRBJ2-2; D perhaps matches TRBD2 (7 bases). The CDR3 extends over 14 amino acids. In germline, CDR1 is DFQATT, CDR2 SNEGSKA (reference sequence). Deletions cut 5 bases from V and 2 bases from J, with 12 bases between. The CDR3 nucleotides read TGCAGTGCTTCGGGGGGCCCAAACACCGGGGAGCTGTTTTTT. Its protein is CSASGGPNTGELFF.

This clonotype has more than one count but fewer than ten. The chain uses TRBV5-5 and TRBJ2-5; 7 bases align to TRBD1. Germline CDR1 is SGHKS and CDR2 is YYEKEE (reference sequence). The V and J ends lost 1 base and 2 bases, in that order; junction bases with no gene match: 5. This CDR3 comprises 15 residues. CDR3 protein: CASSLPGTDQETQYF. For the CDR3, the DNA is TGTGCCAGCAGCTTGCCCGGGACAGATCAAGAGACCCAGTACTTC.

This rearrangement joins TRBV2 to TRBJ2-7; a possible D gene is TRBD1 (6 bases). Deletions cut 6 bases from V and 5 bases from J, with 14 bases between. Per the germline V gene, CDR1 is SNHLY and CDR2 is FYNNEI. This CDR3 region has 13 residues. The CDR3 sequence is CASSEQGIHEQYF. The CDR3 DNA reads as TGTGCCAGCAGCGAACAGGGAATCCACGAGCAGTACTTC.

This clonotype was counted between two and nine times. The rearrangement links TRBV5-1 to TRBJ2-5, with 8 bases matching TRBD1. The CDR3 sequence is 15 residues long. The V gene end was trimmed by 1 base and the J gene end by 5 bases; junction bases not matched to a gene: 7. Germline V gene lookup returns CDR1 SGHRS and CDR2 YFSETQ. The CDR3 reads CASSLRDRRKETQYF. The CDR3 coding sequence is TGCGCCAGCAGCTTGAGGGACAGGAGGAAGGAGACCCAGTACTTC.

In its sample, this clonotype was seen a few times. This chain links TRBV7-9 with TRBJ1-1; D is uncertain. V lost 1 base, J lost 6 bases, and 15 bases lay in between. Germline CDR1 reads SEHNR; CDR2 reads FQNEAQ (reference sequence). This CDR3 is built from 15 residues. The CDR3, as DNA: TGTGCCAGCAGCTTAGACGAGGGTAATAGAGCTGAAGCTTTCTTT. Protein sequence: CASSLDEGNRAEAFF.

There are a few counts of this clonotype. V and J are TRBV4-1 and TRBJ2-2; unclear D gene. The V and J ends lost 1 base and 6 bases respectively, with 9 bases between them. The germline gives CDR1 MGHRA, CDR2 YSYEKL. The CDR3 totals 14 residues. The CDR3: CASSQVLGPGELFF. CDR3 nucleotide sequence: TGCGCCAGCAGCCAAGTCCTCGGCCCCGGGGAGCTGTTTTTT.

Only a few counts were recorded for this clonotype. The chain joins TRBV7-9 to TRBJ2-1; D possibly corresponds to TRBD2 (6 bases). Germline loops: CDR1 SEHNR, CDR2 FQNEAQ (reference sequence). Deletions cut 1 base from V and 1 base from J, with 14 bases between. CDR3 length: 17 amino acids. The CDR3 bases are TGTGCCAGCAGCTTAGGGGCTCCGGGGGAGTCCTACAATGAGCAGTTCTTC. Translated: CASSLGAPGESYNEQFF.

The sample holds one count of this clonotype. The chain is built from TRBV9 and TRBJ2-1; tentative D call: TRBD2 (7 bases). V lost 4 bases and J lost 4, with 21 bases in between. Germline V gene lookup returns CDR1 SGDLS and CDR2 YYNGEE. CDR3 length equals 17 residues. CDR3 coding DNA: TGTGCCAGCAGCTACAGGGCCCCGGGACTAAATTACAATGAGCAGTTCTTC. Translation: CASSYRAPGLNYNEQFF. Based on the CDR3 plus reference TRBV9 and TRBJ2-1, the full variable domain is DSGVTQTPKHLITATGQRVTLRCSPRSGDLSVYWYQQSLDQGLQFLIQYYNGEERAKGNILERFSAQQFPDLHSELNLSSLELGDSALYFCASSYRAPGLNYNEQFFGPGTRLTVL.

The chain carries TRBV7-8 and TRBJ2-5; D gene unclear. The CDR3 spans 14 residues. In germline, CDR1 is SGHVS, CDR2 FQNEAQ. The V end lost 5 bases, the J end lost 0 bases, and 10 bases lay between the germline ends. CDR3 nucleotide sequence: TGTGCCAGCAGCCCCCGGCGTTACCAAGAGACCCAGTACTTC. This sequence encodes CASSPRRYQETQYF.

This clonotype was counted a few times. The chain combines TRBV7-2 with TRBJ2-1; TRBD1 matches 8 bases. Germline CDR1 SGHTA, CDR2 FQGNSA. The V gene end was trimmed by 5 bases and the J gene end by 3 bases; junction bases not matched to a gene: 6. The CDR3 has 15 residues. CDR3 amino acids: CASSIDRGNYNEQFF. DNA of the CDR3: TGTGCCAGCAGCATAGACAGGGGAAACTACAATGAGCAGTTCTTC. Full variable domain (missing parts from reference TRBV7-2 and TRBJ2-1): GAGVSQSPSNKVTEKGKDVELRCDPISGHTALYWYRQSLGQGLEFLIYFQGNSAPDKSGLPSDRFSAERTGGSVSTLTIQRTQQEDSAVYLCASSIDRGNYNEQFFGPGTRLTVL.

This clonotype was recorded a few times. The V call is TRBV7-8, the J call TRBJ2-7; 13 bases are shared with TRBD2. Germline assignment: CDR1 SGHVS and CDR2 FQNEAQ. Trimming cost V 8 bases and J 0 bases; bases outside gene matches: 19. CDR3 size: 20 residues. DNA for the CDR3: TGTGCCAGCGAGCGACTGCTACGAGGGACTAGCGGGACAAGCTCCTACGAGCAGTACTTC. It specifies CASERLLRGTSGTSSYEQYF.

This clonotype came up many times. An end of the junction differs from the germline gene, which may be a read error. V usage is TRBV5-1 and J usage is TRBJ2-3; no clear D. CDR1 and CDR2 from the germline V gene are SGHRS and YFSETQ. The CDR3 contains 12 residues. The CDR3 protein is CASSLESDTQYF. CDR3 DNA: TGTGCCAGCAGCTTGGAGTCTGATACGCAGTATTTT.

This clonotype came up a few times. The chain employs TRBV13 and TRBJ2-7, with TRBD2 matching 11 bases. The CDR3 has 14 amino acids. V shed 5 bases and J 9 bases; nucleotides not matched to a gene: 9. Germline CDR1 and CDR2: PRHDT and FYEKMQ (reference sequence). The CDR3 nucleotides read TGTGCCAGCAGCCGCATAGCGGGAGGGCCTGGGCAGTACTTC. As protein: CASSRIAGGPGQYF.

This chain uses TRBV12-3 or TRBV12-4 with TRBJ1-2; 7 nucleotides agree with TRBD1. This CDR3 region has 15 residues. V gave up 7 bases and J gave up 5 bases; unmatched junction bases: 13. CDR3 nucleotides: TGTGCCAGCACTCTCAGGGGGGGATTCGAGTATGGCTACACCTTC. Its translation: CASTLRGGFEYGYTF.

The table lists this clonotype with a few counts. CDR3 protein: CSASGTSGRASDTQYF. Written as DNA, the CDR3 is TGCAGTGCTAGTGGGACTAGCGGGAGGGCCAGTGATACGCAGTATTTT. The V gene is TRBV20-1, the J gene TRBJ2-3, with 16 nucleotides matching TRBD2. Per germline, CDR1 DFQATT and CDR2 SNEGSKA (reference sequence). Losses at the gene ends were 3 bases for V and 6 bases for J; bases not matched to a gene: 6. The CDR3 contains 16 residues.